The rows below give T cell receptor beta chains drawn from one sample of a study of beta chain features in type 1 diabetes. The method was immunoSEQ multiplex PCR; TCRdb's version includes in-frame clones alone and lacks a portion of them. This table has hundreds of thousands of clones, about 14% appearing once. Sequencing input: naive CD4+ T cells from blood. These receptors originate from a man between 18 and 35 years old in good health. CDR3s leave out the opening cysteine and the closing phenylalanine or tryptophan. Each record gives: V gene, CDR3 protein.

v_call: TRBV10-3; cdr3_aa: AIRGGAGTGELF
v_call: TRBV6-5; cdr3_aa: ASSYSGAPGPYEQY
v_call: TRBV30; cdr3_aa: AWSNPGGGKATGELF
v_call: TRBV10-3; cdr3_aa: AISGTEYEQY
v_call: TRBV15; cdr3_aa: ATSREGTGNYEQY
v_call: TRBV4-3; cdr3_aa: ASSPDGTANEQF
v_call: TRBV5-1; cdr3_aa: ASSLEVSPTNEKLF
v_call: TRBV19; cdr3_aa: ASRRRTSGSTSYNEQF
v_call: TRBV27; cdr3_aa: ASSTFDRDLRTQY
v_call: TRBV7-6; cdr3_aa: ASSLAVGAPYEQY
v_call: TRBV6-7; cdr3_aa: ASSYTYSGQDEKLF
v_call: TRBV18; cdr3_aa: ASSLIGPESAYGYT
v_call: TRBV7-2; cdr3_aa: ASSPQSGDRSPLH
v_call: TRBV9; cdr3_aa: ASSAGTSGTTLRYEQY
v_call: TRBV9; cdr3_aa: ASSADLRGSNTEAF
v_call: TRBV5-4; cdr3_aa: ASSPGLGGGFRNTEAF
v_call: TRBV7-6; cdr3_aa: ASSFRGLYNEQF
v_call: TRBV7-9; cdr3_aa: ASSLVGHSQETQY
v_call: TRBV7-8; cdr3_aa: ASSLVTMTGMNTEAF
v_call: TRBV18; cdr3_aa: ASSPPTMGTGTYEQY
v_call: TRBV11-2; cdr3_aa: ASSLGDRDEETQY
v_call: TRBV4-3; cdr3_aa: ASSPRGQGISTSTDTQY
v_call: TRBV7-8; cdr3_aa: ASSLRTGKDNSPLH
v_call: TRBV13; cdr3_aa: ASSLLGSWRPAYEQY
v_call: TRBV2; cdr3_aa: ASKGAGERSEQF
v_call: TRBV7-3; cdr3_aa: ASSPLQGDTIY
v_call: TRBV28; cdr3_aa: ASKTGVRGGANVLT
v_call: TRBV29-1; cdr3_aa: SAEGTGGFENTEAF
v_call: TRBV7-9; cdr3_aa: ASTSRDSTDTQY
v_call: TRBV18; cdr3_aa: ASSPIGQAGWNTEAF
v_call: TRBV7-6; cdr3_aa: ASSLGVWETQY
v_call: TRBV4-2; cdr3_aa: ASSQEGPLAGVLYEQF
v_call: TRBV10-3; cdr3_aa: AISDIQMNTEAF
v_call: TRBV11-1; cdr3_aa: ASSLGPGRESEQY